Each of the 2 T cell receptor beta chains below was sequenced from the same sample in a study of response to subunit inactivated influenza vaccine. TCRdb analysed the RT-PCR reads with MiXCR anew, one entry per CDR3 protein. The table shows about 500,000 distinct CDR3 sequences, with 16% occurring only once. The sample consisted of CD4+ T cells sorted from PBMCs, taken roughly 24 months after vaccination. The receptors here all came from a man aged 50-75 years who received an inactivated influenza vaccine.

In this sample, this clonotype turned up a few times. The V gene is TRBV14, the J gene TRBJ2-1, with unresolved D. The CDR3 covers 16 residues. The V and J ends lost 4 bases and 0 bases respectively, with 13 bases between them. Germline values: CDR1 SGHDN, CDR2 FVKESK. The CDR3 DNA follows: TGTGCCAGCAGCCCGCTACTACATGGCTCCTACAATGAGCAGTTCTTC. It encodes CASSPLLHGSYNEQFF.

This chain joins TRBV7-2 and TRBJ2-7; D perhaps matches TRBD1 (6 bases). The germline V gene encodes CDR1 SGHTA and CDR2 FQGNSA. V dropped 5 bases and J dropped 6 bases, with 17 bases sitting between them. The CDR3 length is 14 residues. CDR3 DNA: TGTGCCAGCAGCCTGAGGGCAGGGGAAGGCGAGCAGTACTTC. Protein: CASSLRAGEGEQYF.